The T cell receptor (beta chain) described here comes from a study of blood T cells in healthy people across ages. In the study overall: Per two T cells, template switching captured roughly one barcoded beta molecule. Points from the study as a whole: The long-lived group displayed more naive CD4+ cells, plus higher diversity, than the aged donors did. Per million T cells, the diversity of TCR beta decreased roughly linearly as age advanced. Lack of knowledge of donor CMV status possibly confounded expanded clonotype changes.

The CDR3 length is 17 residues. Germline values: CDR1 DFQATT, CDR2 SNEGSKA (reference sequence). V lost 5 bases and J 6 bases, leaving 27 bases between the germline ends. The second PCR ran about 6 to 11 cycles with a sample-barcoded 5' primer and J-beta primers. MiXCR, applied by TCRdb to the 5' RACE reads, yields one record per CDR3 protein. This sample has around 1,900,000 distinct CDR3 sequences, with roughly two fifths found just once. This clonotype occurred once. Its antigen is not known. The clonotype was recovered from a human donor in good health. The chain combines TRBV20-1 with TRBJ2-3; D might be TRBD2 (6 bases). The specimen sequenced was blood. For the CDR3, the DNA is TGCAGTGCTCCTACCAGATCCGGGGGACCGGGGCGGGATACGCAGTATTTT. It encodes CSAPTRSGGPGRDTQYF.